These 18 T cell receptor beta chains were sequenced from one sample in a study of T cell changes during pregnancy in multiple sclerosis. TCRdb's table, derived via immunoSEQ multiplex PCR, lists solely in-frame clones and lacks some. The sample records about 100,000 clones, 80% to 95% being singletons. The source material was peripheral blood, sampled in the third trimester of pregnancy. These receptors all stem from a female donor in good health, enrolled as a control in a pregnancy study.

This rearrangement joins TRBV5-1 to TRBJ2-7; tentative D call: TRBD1 (6 bases). CDR1 is SGHRS and CDR2 is YFSETQ in the germline V gene. V was shortened by 0 bases and J by 7 bases, with 17 bases between the two germline ends. This CDR3 is 15 amino acids long. CDR3 loop: CASSLVIQGRNEQYF. The CDR3 nucleotides are TGCGCCAGCAGCTTGGTTATCCAGGGGCGAAATGAGCAGTACTTC.

The J gene is TRBJ1-1, the V gene TRBV6-1; TRBD1 agrees at 10 bases. The V gene's germline CDR1 is MNHNS and CDR2 SASEGT. V trimming: 6 bases; J trimming: 5 bases; junction bases outside the gene matches: 3. This CDR3 comprises 13 residues. CDR3 sequence reads: CASRSGQGTEAFF. The CDR3 DNA follows: TGTGCCAGCAGATCGGGACAGGGGACTGAAGCTTTCTTT.

This clone was seen a handful of times. The chain is built from TRBV30 and TRBJ1-4; 8 bases match TRBD1. Germline V CDR1 and CDR2: GTSNPN, SVGIG (reference sequence). CDR3 size: 13 residues. After removal of 1 base from V and 11 bases from J, the junction contained 6 bases not matched to a gene. The CDR3 bases are TGTGCCTGGAGTGCAAAAAGGACAGGGAAACTGTTTTTT. This encodes CAWSAKRTGKLFF.

The chain couples TRBV6-6 to TRBJ1-3; D gene ambiguous. Trimming took off 2 bases at V and 3 bases at J, with 8 bases between the two ends. The CDR3 has 14 residues. Germline V gives CDR1 MNHNY, CDR2 SVGAGI (reference sequence). CDR3 bases: TGTGCCAGCAGTTACGGGAGGGATGGAAACACCATATATTTT. As protein: CASSYGRDGNTIYF.

This clone was seen just once. V gene TRBV6-5 combines with J gene TRBJ2-2; D gene unclear. V gave up 6 bases and J gave up 1 base, with 15 bases separating them. The CDR3 totals 16 residues. Germline loops: CDR1 MNHEY, CDR2 SVGAGI. CDR3 DNA: TGTGCCAGCAGGTACAGAGATCGAGGGAACACCGGGGAGCTGTTTTTT. This codes for CASRYRDRGNTGELFF.

V usage is TRBV25-1 and J usage is TRBJ1-4, with 7 bases lining up with TRBD1. V dropped 8 bases and J dropped 5; count of bases not matched to a gene: 8. CDR3 length: 14 residues. The germline gives CDR1 MGHDK, CDR2 SYGVNS. CDR3 amino acids: CASQGTVENEKLFF. CDR3 in DNA: TGTGCCAGCCAAGGGACAGTTGAAAATGAAAAACTGTTTTTT.

The chain recombines TRBV18 with TRBJ1-4, with unresolved D. The CDR3 sequence is 13 residues long. Trimming pared 2 bases from V and 8 bases from J, leaving 9 bases between. Germline-derived CDR1 and CDR2 are KGHSH and LQKENI. The CDR3 spells CASSPAESEKLFF. The CDR3 region has the DNA TGTGCCAGCTCACCAGCGGAAAGCGAAAAACTGTTTTTT.

This clone occurred once. The rearrangement uses TRBV4-1 and TRBJ1-3; weak D call: TRBD1 (5 bases). The CDR3 is 15 residues long. Germline V gene data show CDR1 as MGHRA and CDR2 as YSYEKL. Between the trimmed V and J ends, which lost 2 bases and 9 bases, there was a span of 17 bases. The CDR3, as DNA: TGCGCCAGCAGCCAAACTCCGGATGGGCAGGGCACCATATATTTT. It codes for CASSQTPDGQGTIYF.

The chain carries TRBV6-6 and TRBJ1-1, with unresolved D. Deletions cut 8 bases from V and 8 bases from J, with 18 bases between. The CDR3 sequence is 13 residues long. CDR1 and CDR2 (germline): MNHNY, SVGAGI (reference sequence). The CDR3 region is CASHRRSNLEAFF. CDR3 DNA sequence: TGTGCCAGCCACCGGCGGTCGAACCTAGAAGCTTTCTTT.

The chain recombines TRBV28 with TRBJ1-1; possibly TRBD1 for D (5 bases). Germline loops: CDR1 MDHEN, CDR2 SYDVKM. The CDR3 is 12 amino acids. Trimming took 4 bases from V and 10 from J, leaving 13 bases between them. For the CDR3, the DNA is TGTGCCAGCAGTTCAGGACATACCACAGCTTTCTTT. This encodes CASSSGHTTAFF.

The table lists this clone with a count of one. The chain joins TRBV9 to TRBJ2-3; 8 positions agree with TRBD2. Germline V gene data show CDR1 as SGDLS and CDR2 as YYNGEE. The CDR3 is 17 residues long. J was trimmed by 1 base and V by 0 bases; bases with no gene match: 7. The CDR3 loop reads CASSVEPGGRGTDTQYF. The CDR3, as DNA: TGTGCCAGCAGCGTAGAGCCGGGGGGGCGGGGCACAGATACGCAGTATTTT.

In its sample, this clone was seen a few times. The chain employs TRBV7-6 and TRBJ2-2; 9 positions agree with TRBD1. The germline V gene encodes CDR1 SGHVS and CDR2 FNYEAQ. This CDR3 spans 15 amino acids. The V and J ends lost 5 bases and 9 bases, in that order; junction bases with no gene match: 10. CDR3 DNA sequence: TGTGCCAGCAGCGAACCGGGACAGGGTAGATGGGAGCTGTTTTTT. Translation gives CASSEPGQGRWELFF.

The sample holds one count of this clone. The chain has TRBV7-8 and TRBJ1-3, with D unclear. Between the trimmed V and J ends, which lost 4 bases and 0 bases, there was a span of 10 bases. The CDR3 loop spans 15 amino acids. Germline CDR1 and CDR2: SGHVS and FQNEAQ. The CDR3 DNA sequence: TGTGCCAGCAGCTCGGTCTACGGCTCTGGAAACACCATATATTTT. This sequence encodes CASSSVYGSGNTIYF.

The chain carries TRBV19 and TRBJ1-4; no reliable D call. The CDR3 sequence is 15 residues long. Trimming cost V 3 bases and J 6 bases, with 14 bases left between them. Germline-derived CDR1 and CDR2 are LNHDA and SQIVND (reference sequence). CDR3: CASSIGDLMHEKLFF. CDR3 sequence (DNA): TGTGCCAGTAGTATCGGAGATCTGATGCATGAAAAACTGTTTTTT.

V is TRBV10-3 and J is TRBJ1-1, with D uncertain. The CDR3 covers 13 residues. From germline, CDR1 is ENHRY and CDR2 SYGVKD. V was clipped by 3 bases and J by 1 base, with 6 bases between them. The CDR3 reads CAISERGNTEAFF. CDR3 in DNA: TGTGCCATCAGTGAAAGAGGGAACACTGAAGCTTTCTTT.

The rearrangement joins TRBV19 to TRBJ1-1, with D hard to call. CDR3 length: 13 residues. The V gene lost 7 bases and the J gene lost 6 bases, with 15 bases spanning the gap. Looked up from germline, CDR1 is LNHDA and CDR2 is SQIVND (reference sequence). CDR3 nucleotides: TGTGCCAGTACCGCATGGTCCGACTCTGAAGCTTTCTTT. This codes for CASTAWSDSEAFF.

This clone appeared once. The chain joins TRBV6-1 to TRBJ1-4; D might be TRBD1 (6 bases). V lost 1 base and J lost 0, with 18 bases in between. Germline V gene lookup returns CDR1 MNHNS and CDR2 SASEGT. This CDR3 is 19 amino acids long. DNA of the CDR3: TGTGCCAGCAGTGAAGGGACAGACTCCATCTCTTCAACTAATGAAAAACTGTTTTTT. This gives the protein CASSEGTDSISSTNEKLFF.

V is TRBV30 and J is TRBJ2-5; 14 bases map to TRBD2. Germline assignment: CDR1 GTSNPN and CDR2 SVGIG (reference sequence). The CDR3 sequence is 17 residues long. The V and J ends lost 0 bases and 2 bases, in that order; junction bases with no gene match: 5. Here the CDR3 reads CAWSVGTSGGRQETQYF. As DNA, the CDR3 is TGTGCCTGGAGTGTTGGGACTAGCGGGGGTAGACAAGAGACCCAGTACTTC.